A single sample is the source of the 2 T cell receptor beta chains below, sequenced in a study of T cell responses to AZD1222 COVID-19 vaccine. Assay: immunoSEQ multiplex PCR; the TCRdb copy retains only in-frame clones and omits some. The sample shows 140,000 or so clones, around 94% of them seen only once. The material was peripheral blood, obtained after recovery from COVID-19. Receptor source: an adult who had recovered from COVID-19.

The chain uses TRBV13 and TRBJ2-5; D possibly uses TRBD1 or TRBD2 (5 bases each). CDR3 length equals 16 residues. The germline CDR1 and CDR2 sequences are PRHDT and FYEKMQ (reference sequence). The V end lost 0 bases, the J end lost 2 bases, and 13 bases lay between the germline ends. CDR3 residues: CASSLGRTGHQETQYF. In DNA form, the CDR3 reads TGTGCCAGCAGCTTAGGCCGGACGGGGCATCAAGAGACCCAGTACTTC.

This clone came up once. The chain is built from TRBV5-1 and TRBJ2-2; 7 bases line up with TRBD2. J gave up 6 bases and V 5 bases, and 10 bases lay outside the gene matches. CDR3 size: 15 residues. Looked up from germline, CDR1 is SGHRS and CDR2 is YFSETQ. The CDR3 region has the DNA TGCGCCAGCAGTATGTGGGGGAGGGCCTCCGGGGAGCTGTTTTTT. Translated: CASSMWGRASGELFF. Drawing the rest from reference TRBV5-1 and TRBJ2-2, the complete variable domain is KAGVTQTPRYLIKTRGQQVTLSCSPISGHRSVSWYQQTPGQGLQFLFEYFSETQRNKGNFPGRFSGRQFSNSRSEMNVSTLELGDSALYLCASSMWGRASGELFFGEGSRLTVL.